This TCR beta chain comes out of a study of blood T cell repertoires in COVID-19. Study details: The United States, Italy and Spain provided the acute and convalescent COVID-19 samples. T cells, B-cell-depleted T cells, or PBMCs supplied cDNA or gDNA.

In the authors' methods: Counts of nucleated cells, estimated from reference gene primer amplification, were obtained. Using immunoSEQ multiplex PCR, the repertoire was profiled, and TCRdb retains in-frame clones only, with some absent. V, J and clone size reflect that table, while D and trimming were determined from the DNA. The sample has approximately 210,000 clones, roughly 84% seen once. The CDR3 consists of 12 residues. CDR1 and CDR2 (germline): SGDLS, YYNGEE. V was pared by 0 bases and J by 2 bases, with 2 bases between. The clonotype comes from a man aged 40-49 years with active or convalescent COVID-19. The sequencing sample was made of peripheral blood. The chain carries TRBV9 and TRBJ1-1; D unresolved. The CDR3 spells CASSVANTEAFF. The CDR3 bases are TGTGCCAGCAGCGTAGCTAACACTGAAGCTTTCTTT. Together with reference TRBV9 and TRBJ1-1, the CDR3 gives the full variable domain: DSGVTQTPKHLITATGQRVTLRCSPRSGDLSVYWYQQSLDQGLQFLIQYYNGEERAKGNILERFSAQQFPDLHSELNLSSLELGDSALYFCASSVANTEAFFGQGTRLTVV.